This TCR beta chain was documented in a study of T-cell memory formation after mild COVID-19. Study information: In these data, TCR clusters were largely donor specific. General study points: Contracting CD8+ clones were enriched in EMRA, CD4+ mainly in CM and EM.

In TCRdb, the 5' RACE reads were re-called with MiXCR into one record per CDR3 protein. The sample has almost 45,000 distinct CDR3 sequences; roughly 7.2% are singletons. In this sample, this clonotype turned up once. Antigen specificity is unknown. V dropped 4 bases and J dropped 6; count of bases not matched to a gene: 7. The CDR3 totals 14 residues. Germline V CDR1 and CDR2: SGHTA, FQGTGA. This rearrangement joins TRBV7-3 to TRBJ2-7; 9 bases match TRBD2. Specimen: PBMCs or a T cell subset sorted from them (not recorded which). The receptor comes from an adult who had mild COVID-19 (a few samples of this study predate the infection). Cell type and time point are not known. The DNA for the CDR3 is TGTGCCAGCAGCTCCGTAGCGGGAGCGTCCGAGCAGTACTTC. Its protein product is CASSSVAGASEQYF.